This T cell receptor beta chain was captured by sequencing in a study of Tregs in tolerant kidney transplant recipients (dated by TCRdb to between 2018 and 2021). Background for the entire study: The study applied TCRbeta sequencing to find donor-specific regulatory T cells before combined kidney and bone marrow transplantation and then followed those same cells after transplant. TCRbeta repertoire sequencing was used in 3 healthy controls to compare several ways of expanding Tregs specific for an allogeneic donor.

CDR1 is given as MNHNY and CDR2 as SVGAGI, both from the germline V gene (reference sequence). The V end loses 4 bases and the J end loses 2 bases, and a stretch of 11 bases separates them. From its cysteine to its phenylalanine, the CDR3 spans 14 amino acids. The entry retains the CDR3 DNA only, 42 bases that are in frame from base 1. For TCRbeta CDR3 sequencing, genomic DNA was extracted from sorted cells using the QIAGEN DNeasy Blood and Tissue Kit. High-throughput TCRbeta CDR3 sequencing, which included PCR amplification with bias correction and internal controls, was done commercially through immunoSEQ. The study's own analysis went as follows. A unique productive TCRbeta sequence was defined by the CDR3 nucleotide sequence when primers matched, and otherwise by the CDR3 amino acid sequence together with the Vbeta and Jbeta genes. To correct sorting error, sequences shared between sorted populations at a frequency ratio of 2:1 or less were removed; the rest were assigned to the higher population. A sequence counted as donor-reactive if, in CFSE-low cells, the sequence had a frequency of at least 0.01% and was expanded at least 5-fold compared with unstimulated cells. Repertoire divergence was quantified by Jensen-Shannon divergence using the top 100 TCRbeta sequences ranked by frequency. For samples with multiple sequencing runs, sorting error was corrected in each run separately before the runs were combined. TCRdb mirrors the immuneACCESS table, restricted to in-frame sequences. Some clones are absent from its copies; in checked studies, under half trace to an unresolved V gene, and the reason for the others is unknown. V and J calls and clone size come straight from that table; D and trimming were deduced from the DNA. The sample table records some 90,000 clones; 85% to 95% of these occur just once. Over 3.5% of the sample comes from the top ten.

Study-wide findings and limitations: Expanding Tregs with activated donor B cells appeared to identify the most biologically relevant and donor-specific TCRbeta repertoire. Biological reproducibility was not directly assessed, although technical replication error appeared to be minimal. Because only a small number of patients were included, the study had limitations, and the results will need to be validated in larger populations as well as under other immunosuppression protocols.

Worth noting for this clone: There is no known antigen for this receptor. Base qualities are not provided; no much larger clone lies one nucleotide away.

Thawed PBMCs were FACS-sorted into unstimulated Tregs (CD4+CD25+CD127-), CD4+ non-Tregs (CD4+CD25-), CD4 cells and CD8 cells. Blood from healthy controls was obtained either from healthy volunteers or as purchased buffy coats. Healthy control blood was processed to PBMCs by Ficoll density gradient and cryopreserved, and patient PBMCs were collected before and after transplant. What was sequenced was CD8+ T cells from blood. The chain employs TRBV6-6 and TRBJ1-2; the D gene is unclear. The origin of this receptor is a human donor in good health. The DNA reads TGTGCCAGCAGTTCAGTTTTTAGGAACTATGGCTACACCTTC. Translated, it reads CASSSVFRNYGYTF.